Sequencing of this T cell receptor (beta chain) was carried out in a study of shared clonotypes between healthy human individuals. Points from the study as a whole: Among non-shared clonotypes, generation probabilities were lower than among those shared by all four donors.

The CDR3 loop spans 14 amino acids. Per germline, CDR1 SEHNR and CDR2 FQNEAQ (reference sequence). V lost 8 bases to trimming and J lost 4 bases, with 15 bases between them. On this clone itself: Its antigen is not identified.

Profiling relied on immunoSEQ multiplex PCR, and the TCRdb table lists in-frame clones only, not all of them. The profile shows roughly 2.6 million clones, just over 90% of them singletons. Sequences were obtained from naive CD4+ T cells sorted from blood. Subset of the sample: CD45RA+ positively selected. The V gene is TRBV7-9, the J gene TRBJ2-1, with D possibly being TRBD1 or TRBD2 (6 bases each). This TCR was sampled from a man aged 18 to 30 in good health. The CDR3 DNA reads TGTGCCAGCGCCCGAGGGGGGACTTACAATGAGCAGTTCTTC. The encoded protein is CASARGGTYNEQFF. Together with reference TRBV7-9 and TRBJ2-1, the CDR3 gives the full variable domain: DTGVSQNPRHKITKRGQNVTFRCDPISEHNRLYWYRQTLGQGPEFLTYFQNEAQLEKSRLLSDRFSAERPKGSFSTLEIQRTEQGDSAMYLCASARGGTYNEQFFGPGTRLTVL.